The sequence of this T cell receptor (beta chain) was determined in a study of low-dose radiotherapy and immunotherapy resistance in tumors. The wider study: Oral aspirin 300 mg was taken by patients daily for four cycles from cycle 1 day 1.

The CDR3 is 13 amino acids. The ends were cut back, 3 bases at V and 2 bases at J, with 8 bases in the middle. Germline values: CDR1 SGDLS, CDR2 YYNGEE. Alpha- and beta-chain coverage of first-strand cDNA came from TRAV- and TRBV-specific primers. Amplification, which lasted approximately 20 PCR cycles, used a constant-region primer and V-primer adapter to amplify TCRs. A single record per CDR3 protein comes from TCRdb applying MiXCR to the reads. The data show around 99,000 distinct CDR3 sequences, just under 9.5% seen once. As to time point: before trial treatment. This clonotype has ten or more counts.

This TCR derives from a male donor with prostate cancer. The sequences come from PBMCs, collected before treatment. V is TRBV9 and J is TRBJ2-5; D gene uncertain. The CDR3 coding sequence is TGTGCCAGCAGCGCGAGAGCGCAAGAGACCCAGTACTTC. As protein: CASSARAQETQYF.